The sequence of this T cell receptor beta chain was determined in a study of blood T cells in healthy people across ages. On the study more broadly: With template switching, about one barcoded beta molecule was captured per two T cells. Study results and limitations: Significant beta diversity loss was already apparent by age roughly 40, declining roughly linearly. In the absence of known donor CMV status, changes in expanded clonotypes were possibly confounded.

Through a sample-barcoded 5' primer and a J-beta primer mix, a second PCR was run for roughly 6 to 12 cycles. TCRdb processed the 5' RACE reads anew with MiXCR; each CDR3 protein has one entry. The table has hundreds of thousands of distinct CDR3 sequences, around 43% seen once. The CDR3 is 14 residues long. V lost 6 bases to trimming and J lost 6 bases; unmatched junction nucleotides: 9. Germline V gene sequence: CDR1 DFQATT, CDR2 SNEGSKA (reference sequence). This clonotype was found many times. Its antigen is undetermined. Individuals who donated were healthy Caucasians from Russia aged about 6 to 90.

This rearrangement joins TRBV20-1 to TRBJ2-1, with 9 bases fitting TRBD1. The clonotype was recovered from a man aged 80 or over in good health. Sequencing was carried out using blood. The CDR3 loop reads CSALGQGPTNEQFF. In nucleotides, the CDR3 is TGCAGTGCCCTTGGACAGGGGCCAACCAATGAGCAGTTCTTC.